The present entry profiles one T cell receptor beta chain with its context. These data come from a study of Siglec-9 on CD8 T cells in melanoma. Libraries were prepared by immunoSEQ multiplex PCR; TCRdb keeps only in-frame clonotypes and omits some of them. The profile shows 30,000 to 45,000 clones, about 80% of them singletons. The source is a human donor in good health. Sequenced: Siglec-9- CD8+ T cells sorted from blood.

CDR3 in amino acids: CASSPGTSGAYEQYF. CDR3 DNA sequence: TGCGCCAGCAGCCCCGGGACTAGCGGGGCCTACGAGCAGTACTTC. The chain has TRBV4-1 and TRBJ2-7; TRBD2 agrees at 13 bases. The CDR3 has 15 amino acids. After removal of 4 bases from V and 2 bases from J, the junction contained 2 bases not matched to a gene. In germline, CDR1 is MGHRA, CDR2 YSYEKL.